These T cell receptor beta chains were read from a single sample in a study of post-analysis software for immune sequencing data. TCRdb itself ran the PCR reads through MiXCR, one entry per CDR3 protein. The sample has 650,000 to 850,000 distinct CDR3 sequences; 35% to 55% are singletons. Sequenced sample: blood. These receptors originate from a girl aged 5-17 years with multiple sclerosis. CDR3s include the opening cysteine and the closing phenylalanine or tryptophan. The D gene is left open where the match is weak. Only some rows state a clone size, as once, few, many or a class for expanded clones.

NA,TRBV20-1,TRBD2,TRBJ2-1,TGCAGTGCTAGAGGATCAGCGGGAGGAGACTACAATGAGCAGTTCTTC,CSARGSAGGDYNEQFF
NA,TRBV4-1,NA,TRBJ2-3,TGCGCCAGCAGCCAATATGCAGGGGTCGGCACAGATACGCAGTATTTT,CASSQYAGVGTDTQYF
NA,TRBV9,NA,TRBJ2-1,TGTGCCAGCAGTCGCACGGGGGAGGACAATGAGCAGTTCTTC,CASSRTGEDNEQFF
NA,TRBV4-3,NA,TRBJ2-5,TGCGCCAGCAGCCAAGGGCCAGGGGCCCCCCAAGAGACCCAGTACTTC,CASSQGPGAPQETQYF
NA,TRBV4-2,NA,TRBJ2-1,TGTGCCAGCTTGATAGGGGTCGGGTACAATGAGCAGTTCTTC,CASLIGVGYNEQFF
few,TRBV28,TRBD2,TRBJ2-1,TGTGCCAGCAGCCCAGGTGCGGGAGGGCTCTTGTACAATGAGCAGTTCTTC,CASSPGAGGLLYNEQFF
NA,TRBV20-1,NA,TRBJ2-3,TGCAGTGCGCGGGCGACAACAGATACGCAGTATTTT,CSARATTDTQYF
few,TRBV7-6,TRBD2,TRBJ2-3,TGTGCCAGCAGCTTAGGTGCAGCGGGAGTCACAGATACGCAGTATTTT,CASSLGAAGVTDTQYF
few,TRBV12-3/TRBV12-4,NA,TRBJ2-1,TGTGCCAGCAGTTTGGTTCGCGAGTACAATGAGCAGTTCTTC,CASSLVREYNEQFF
few,TRBV6-5,TRBD2,TRBJ2-1,TGTGCCAGCAGTCCCCTGGTGGAAGCGGGAGCGGCTGAGCAGTTCTTC,CASSPLVEAGAAEQFF
NA,TRBV4-3,TRBD2,TRBJ2-7,TGCGCCAGCAGCCAAGAAGCCGGGAGACTAGCTTGGTACGAGCAGTGCTTC,CASSQEAGRLAWYEQCF
NA,TRBV4-1,TRBD2,TRBJ2-5,TGCGCCAGCAGCGGGGCGGGAGCAGAGACCCGGTACTTC,CASSGAGAETRYF
few,TRBV6-5,NA,TRBJ2-7,TGTGCCAGCAGTTCCTGGGGATCCTACGAGCAGTACTTC,CASSSWGSYEQYF
NA,TRBV2,TRBD2,TRBJ2-1,TGTGCCAGCAGAGCGGGAAGGGCCTACAATGAGCAGTTCTTC,CASRAGRAYNEQFF
NA,TRBV6-1,NA,TRBJ1-5,TGTGCCAGCATTTCCTATAGCAATCAGCCCCAGCATTTT,CASISYSNQPQHF
few,TRBV9,NA,TRBJ1-4,TGTGCCAGCAGCCAAGAACCGGGAATTAATGAAAAGCTGTTTTTT,CASSQEPGINEKLFF
few,TRBV12-3/TRBV12-4,TRBD2,TRBJ2-1,TGTGCCAGCGGGGCTAGCGGGAGCGGTGAGCAGTTCTTC,CASGASGSGEQFF
NA,TRBV7-2,NA,TRBJ2-7,TGTGCCAGCAGCGCACAGGGTTTTGACTACGAGCAGTACTTC,CASSAQGFDYEQYF
many,TRBV12-3/TRBV12-4,NA,TRBJ2-1,TGTGCCAGCAGTTATGCGGGTGAGCAGTTCTTC,CASSYAGEQFF
NA,TRBV24-1,NA,TRBJ2-5,TGTGCCACCAGTGACTCCGGGCGAGAGACCCAGTACTTC,CATSDSGRETQYF
NA,TRBV20-1,NA,TRBJ2-3,TGCAGTGCTACTTGGGGAAGCGGAGCCTTCACAGATACGCAGTATTTT,CSATWGSGAFTDTQYF
few,TRBV28,NA,TRBJ2-3,TGTGCCAGCAGTTTTAGCTCAGATACGCAGTATTTT,CASSFSSDTQYF
NA,TRBV9,TRBD2,TRBJ2-1,TGTGCCAGCAGCGTACCCCTAGCGGGAGATGGAAATGAGCAGTTCTTC,CASSVPLAGDGNEQFF
few,TRBV6-7,NA,TRBJ1-6,TGTGCCAGCAGTTACTCGAGCGGGACATCGGTCGGAGACCAAAGGGGTTGGGGCTCACCCCCCCACTTT,CASSYSSGTSVGDQRGWGSPPHF
NA,TRBV11-2,TRBD1,TRBJ2-5,TGTGCCAGCAGCTTAGATTGGCGACAGGGACCTCAAGAGACCCAGTACTTC,CASSLDWRQGPQETQYF
many,TRBV7-9,TRBD2,TRBJ2-7,TGTGCCAGCAGCTCCCTTAGCGGGAGATTATCCTACGAGCAGTACTTC,CASSSLSGRLSYEQYF
many,TRBV29-1,NA,TRBJ2-1,TGCAGCGTTACCAGGGAATGGGGGCAGTTCTTC,CSVTREWGQFF
NA,TRBV6-5,NA,TRBJ2-6,TGTGCCAGCAGTTTCGTCCCAACTTGGGGGGCCAACGTCCTGACTTTC,CASSFVPTWGANVLTF
NA,TRBV28,TRBD1,TRBJ2-3,TGTGCCAGCAGACCAGGGGGAGCTACGCAGTATTTT,CASRPGGATQYF
NA,TRBV14,NA,TRBJ2-7,TGTGCCAGCAGCCAAGGGGATCCCACCTACGAGCAGTACTTC,CASSQGDPTYEQYF
NA,TRBV7-2,TRBD1,TRBJ2-7,TGTGCCAGCAGCTTAGCGGGGACAGGGGGCCTGGAGCAGTACTTC,CASSLAGTGGLEQYF
NA,TRBV6-5,NA,TRBJ1-6,TGTGCCAGCAGTTACGCGGGGGCATCCTGTAATTCACCCCTCCACTTT,CASSYAGASCNSPLHF
NA,TRBV2,NA,TRBJ2-7,TGTGCCAGCAGTGGAGGAGTAAGCTCCTACGAGCAGTACTTC,CASSGGVSSYEQYF
NA,TRBV15,NA,TRBJ1-1,TGTGCCACCAGCTCCAGGAGGGGATTGGGGCTGGGAACTGAAGCTTTCTTT,CATSSRRGLGLGTEAFF
NA,TRBV12-3/TRBV12-4,NA,TRBJ2-1,TGTGCCAGCAGCCCCCTTGGGCTAGCAACCTACAATGAGCAGTTCTTC,CASSPLGLATYNEQFF
few,TRBV10-3,NA,TRBJ2-5,TGTGCCATCAGTGAGGCCAGTGGGGTGGGGGAGACCCAGTACTTC,CAISEASGVGETQYF
NA,TRBV27,NA,TRBJ1-6,TGTGCCAGGAGTCCACGATTGGCACGGCCCCTCCACTTT,CARSPRLARPLHF
NA,TRBV12-3/TRBV12-4,TRBD1,TRBJ2-5,TGTGCCAGCAGTTTGGACAGGCGATCGGAGACCCAGTACTTC,CASSLDRRSETQYF
NA,TRBV4-1,TRBD2,TRBJ2-5,TGCGCCAGCAGCCAAGAACTAGCGGGAGCCTATCAAGAGACCCAGTACTTC,CASSQELAGAYQETQYF
once,TRBV4-1,TRBD1,TRBJ2-1,TGCGCCAGCAGCCCCGGACAGGGAATTTTGCATGAGCAGTTCTTC,CASSPGQGILHEQFF
NA,TRBV6-1,NA,TRBJ2-7,TGTGCCAGCAGTGGGACTCATCCCGAGCAGTACTTC,CASSGTHPEQYF
few,TRBV28,NA,TRBJ2-1,TGTGCCAGCAGTTTATTGGGGGGCCTTGAGCAGTTCTTC,CASSLLGGLEQFF
few,TRBV12-3/TRBV12-4,NA,TRBJ2-1,TGTGCCAGCAGGAGGGGAGCGGACTCCTACAATGAGCAGTTCTTC,CASRRGADSYNEQFF
once,TRBV4-2,NA,TRBJ1-4,TGTGCCAGCAGCCAAGTACGGGACGATGAAAAACTGTTTTTT,CASSQVRDDEKLFF
NA,TRBV21-1,NA,TRBJ1-5,TGTGCCAGCTTTGGGACACCGAATCAGCCCCAGCATTTT,CASFGTPNQPQHF
few,TRBV25-1,NA,TRBJ2-7,TGTGCCAGCAGTGAGTTTTTTCAGGGGTCTAGCGACTACGAGCAGTACTTC,CASSEFFQGSSDYEQYF
few,TRBV5-1,NA,TRBJ1-5,TGCGCCAGCAGCTATGTAGGGCCCGACAGCGTAAGCAATCAGCCCCAGCATTTT,CASSYVGPDSVSNQPQHF
NA,TRBV12-3/TRBV12-4,NA,TRBJ1-2,TGTGCCAGCAGTTTGGTAGGACGGACTAACTATGGCTACACCTTC,CASSLVGRTNYGYTF
NA,TRBV20-1,NA,TRBJ2-7,TGCAGTGCTACGGCGGAGGGTATAGGCTACGAGCAGTACTTC,CSATAEGIGYEQYF
NA,TRBV27,NA,TRBJ2-3,TGTGCCAGCAGTCTTTTTCTTCGGGGTGATCACACAGATACGCAGTATTTT,CASSLFLRGDHTDTQYF
few,TRBV5-1,NA,TRBJ2-7,TGCGCCAGCAGCATACTACTCGGCGAGCAGTACTTC,CASSILLGEQYF
few,TRBV29-1,NA,TRBJ2-1,TGCAGCGTTGAAAGCTATGTAGCGACCTCCTACAATGAGCAGTTCTTC,CSVESYVATSYNEQFF
NA,TRBV6-2/TRBV6-3,NA,TRBJ2-5,TGTGCCAGCAGCCTAACGGGGGCGGGAGTGGAGACCCAGTACTTC,CASSLTGAGVETQYF
few,TRBV20-1,TRBD1,TRBJ1-2,TGCAGTGCTAGAGGACAGGGGTCGGAAGGCTACACCTTC,CSARGQGSEGYTF
NA,TRBV28,NA,TRBJ2-7,TGTGCCAGCAGTTTAAGGCAAGCAGCCAACTCCTACGAGCAGTACTTC,CASSLRQAANSYEQYF
NA,TRBV14,TRBD2,TRBJ2-7,TGTGCCAGCACCAAGGGGTCAGACGACCCCTGGACTAGCGGGGTATACAATGAGCAGTACTTC,CASTKGSDDPWTSGVYNEQYF
NA,TRBV7-9,NA,TRBJ2-7,TGTGCCAGCAGCTCCGGGGCTGCCTACTACGAGCAGTACTTC,CASSSGAAYYEQYF
many,TRBV12-3/TRBV12-4,NA,TRBJ2-7,TGTGCCAGCAGCCAAACCGCTTACGAGCAGTACTTC,CASSQTAYEQYF
few,TRBV11-3,NA,TRBJ2-1,TGTGCCAGCAGCTTGTCAGGGCCGATCAATGAGCAGTTCTTC,CASSLSGPINEQFF